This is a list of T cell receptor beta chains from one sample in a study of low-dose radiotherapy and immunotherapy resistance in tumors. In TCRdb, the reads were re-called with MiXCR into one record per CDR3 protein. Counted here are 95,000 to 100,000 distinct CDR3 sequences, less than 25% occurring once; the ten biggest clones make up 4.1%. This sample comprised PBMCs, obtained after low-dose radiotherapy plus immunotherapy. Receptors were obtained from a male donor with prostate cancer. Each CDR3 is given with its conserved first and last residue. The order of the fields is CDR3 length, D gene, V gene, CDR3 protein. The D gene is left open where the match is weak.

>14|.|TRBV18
CASSPTQGAGEQFF
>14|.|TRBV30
CAWNTGKLGNTIYF
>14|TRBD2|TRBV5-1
CASSLGLAADTQYF
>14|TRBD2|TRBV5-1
CASQRGDAYNERFF
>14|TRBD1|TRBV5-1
CASSNRQGSYGYTF
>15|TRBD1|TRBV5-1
CASSIRTGHDSPLHF
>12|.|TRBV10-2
CASSESGVGYTF
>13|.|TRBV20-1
CSASREWTAEAFF
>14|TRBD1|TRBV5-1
CASSPNRGGHEQYF
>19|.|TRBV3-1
CASSDDAAQYRDLQDGYTF
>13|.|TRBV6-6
CASTGAQNNEQFF
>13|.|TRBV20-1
CSATLTGPDTQYF
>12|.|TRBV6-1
CASNQDSYEQYF
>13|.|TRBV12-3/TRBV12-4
CASSLAQHTEAFF
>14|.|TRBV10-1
CASSSAAANTEAFF
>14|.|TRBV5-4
CASSSGTSPGELFF
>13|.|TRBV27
CASSKEYNSPLHF
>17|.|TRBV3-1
CASSPYPTAMSSYEQYF
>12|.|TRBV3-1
CASSRQESPLHF
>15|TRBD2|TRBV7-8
CASSFLGRGAREQYF
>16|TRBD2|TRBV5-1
CASSAALAGGTDTQYF
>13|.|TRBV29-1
CSDRTETYNEQFF
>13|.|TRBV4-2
CASSRGSSDTQYF
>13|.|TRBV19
CASSIDRATPQHF
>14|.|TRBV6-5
CASSYTRGGGEQYF
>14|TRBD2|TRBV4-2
CASSPLAASGTQYF
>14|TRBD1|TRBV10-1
CASKGASSTDTQYF
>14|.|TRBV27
CASSPFQGKETQYF
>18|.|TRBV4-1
CASSQFPAVNLYNSPLHF
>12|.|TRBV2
CASSDTESPLHF
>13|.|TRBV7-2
CASSLGSGDTQYF
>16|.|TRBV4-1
CASSTPLGGSDSPLHF
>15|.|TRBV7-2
CASSLAGPDTGELFF
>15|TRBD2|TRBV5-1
CASSLGGAGDYEQYF
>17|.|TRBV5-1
CASSPGPGFSGANVLTF
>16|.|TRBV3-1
CASSQNLVGPNEKLFF
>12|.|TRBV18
CASSPSTYEQYF
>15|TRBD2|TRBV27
CASSRAGVSYNEQFF
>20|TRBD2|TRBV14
CASSQEGSVWGTKFKNIQYF
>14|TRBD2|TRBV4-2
CASSRGLAGYEQYF